Listed here are 16 T cell receptor beta chains from one sample, sequenced in a study of cytomegalovirus exposure and HLA in healthy donors. 60 Vbeta and 13 Jbeta primers were used in PCR. Libraries were prepared by immunoSEQ multiplex PCR; TCRdb keeps only in-frame clonotypes and omits some of them. The table includes around 100,000 clones, just under 70% detected once. Sequencing was done on a sample of PBMCs. Receptors were obtained from a man under 40 in good health and CMV-seropositive.

The chain joins TRBV18 to TRBJ1-1; 10 nucleotides align to TRBD1. The V gene's germline CDR1 is KGHSH and CDR2 LQKENI. There are 18 residues in the CDR3. The V segment lost 0 bases and the J segment 1 base; nucleotides outside the gene matches: 8. CDR3 sequence: CASSPPVGQGVTNTEAFF. CDR3 bases: TGTGCCAGCTCACCACCAGTTGGACAGGGGGTGACGAACACTGAAGCTTTCTTT. Filled out from reference TRBV18 and TRBJ1-1, the complete variable domain reads NAGVMQNPRHLVRRRGQEARLRCSPMKGHSHVYWYRQLPEEGLKFMVYLQKENIIDESGMPKERFSAEFPKEGPSILRIQQVVRGDSAAYFCASSPPVGQGVTNTEAFFGQGTRLTVV.

This clone turned up a few times. The chain links TRBV6-6 to TRBJ1-4; 8 nucleotides align to TRBD1. The V segment lost 6 bases and the J segment 8 bases; nucleotides outside the gene matches: 11. Germline lookup yields CDR1 MNHNY and CDR2 SVGAGI (reference sequence). The CDR3 consists of 15 residues. CDR3 protein: CASRTLRTGWEKLFF. The CDR3 nucleotides are TGTGCCAGCAGAACCCTCAGGACAGGGTGGGAAAAACTGTTTTTT.

The J gene is TRBJ1-4, the V gene TRBV6-5; D not certain. The V end was cut by 0 bases, the J end by 8 bases, with 13 bases between. Germline CDR1 reads MNHEY; CDR2 reads SVGAGI. The CDR3 has 15 residues. The CDR3 region is CASSYSGEPREKLFF. For the CDR3, the DNA is TGTGCCAGCAGTTACTCGGGAGAACCCCGCGAAAAACTGTTTTTT.

The rearrangement joins TRBV29-1 to TRBJ1-1, with TRBD1 identical over 7 bases. This CDR3 comprises 14 residues. The V and J ends lost 7 bases and 1 base, in that order; junction bases with no gene match: 9. CDR1 and CDR2 (germline): SQVTM, ANQGSEA. For the CDR3, the DNA is TGCAGCGGAGGGGGACAGTCTACGAACACTGAAGCTTTCTTT. It is translated as CSGGGQSTNTEAFF. The full variable domain, completed using reference TRBV29-1 and TRBJ1-1, is SAVISQKPSRDICQRGTSLTIQCQVDSQVTMMFWYRQQPGQSLTLIATANQGSEATYESGFVIDKFPISRPNLTFSTLTVSNMSPEDSSIYLCSGGGQSTNTEAFFGQGTRLTVV.

V gene TRBV4-1 combines with J gene TRBJ2-7, with 8 bases matching TRBD1. Trimming cost V 3 bases and J 7 bases; bases outside gene matches: 2. Germline V gene sequence: CDR1 MGHRA, CDR2 YSYEKL. CDR3 length: 12 residues. DNA of the CDR3: TGCGCCAGCAGCCAGGGACAGGCAGAGCAGTACTTC. Translating gives CASSQGQAEQYF.

The rearrangement joins TRBV30 to TRBJ1-2; D remains ambiguous. The CDR3 loop spans 13 amino acids. Per the germline V gene, CDR1 is GTSNPN and CDR2 is SVGIG (reference sequence). Between the trimmed V and J ends, which lost 3 bases and 2 bases, there was a span of 10 bases. The CDR3 is CAWRLERNYGYTF. CDR3 coding DNA: TGTGCCTGGAGGCTCGAGAGGAACTATGGCTACACCTTC.

V usage is TRBV19 and J usage is TRBJ1-4; 7 positions agree with TRBD1. The CDR3 is 14 residues long. With 2 bases clipped from V and 7 bases from J, the junction kept 4 bases outside the gene matches. Germline V gene data show CDR1 as LNHDA and CDR2 as SQIVND (reference sequence). The CDR3 here is CASSIRGGGEKLFF. The CDR3 DNA sequence: TGTGCCAGTAGTATACGAGGGGGCGGTGAAAAACTGTTTTTT.

The chain uses TRBV21-1 and TRBJ2-2; the table's TRBD2 call for D was not verified on the DNA. TRBV21-1 is tagged as a pseudogene. The CDR3 consists of 16 residues. The CDR3 coding sequence is TGTGCCAGCCAAAAAATCGGGAAGGCGAACACCGGGGAGCTGTTTTTT. Translating gives CASQKIGKANTGELFF.

This clone was seen more than once but under ten times. V gene TRBV30 combines with J gene TRBJ2-3; TRBD2 agrees at 11 bases. From germline, CDR1 is GTSNPN and CDR2 SVGIG (reference sequence). This CDR3 contains 17 residues. J gave up 1 base and V 1 base, and 7 bases lay outside the gene matches. CDR3 bases: TGTGCCTGGAGTGACCGGGGGACTAGCGGTCGCACAGATACGCAGTATTTT. Amino acids: CAWSDRGTSGRTDTQYF.

With respect to this clone: Distinct nucleotide sequences in the sample also encode this CDR3. This rearrangement joins TRBV19 to TRBJ1-1; D is ambiguous. Germline CDR1 is LNHDA and CDR2 is SQIVND (reference sequence). This CDR3 contains 13 residues. V was trimmed by 2 bases and J by 1 base, leaving 5 bases between them. The CDR3 sequence is CASSINRNTEAFF. The CDR3 nucleotides are TGTGCCAGTAGTATAAACAGGAACACTGAAGCTTTCTTT.

This clone was seen only a few times. The chain employs TRBV5-4 and TRBJ1-2; TRBD1 matches 9 bases. CDR1 and CDR2 from the germline V gene are SGHNT and YYREEE (reference sequence). The CDR3 extends over 17 amino acids. Trimming removed 4 bases from V and 3 bases from J; junction bases left unmatched: 13. DNA of the CDR3: TGTGCCAGCAGCAAGGGACAGGGTAGGTTCGTTGACTATGGCTACACCTTC. Residues: CASSKGQGRFVDYGYTF. The full variable domain, in which reference TRBV5-4 and TRBJ1-2 provide the parts outside the CDR3, is ETGVTQSPTHLIKTRGQQVTLRCSSQSGHNTVSWYQQALGQGPQFIFQYYREEENGRGNFPPRFSGLQFPNYSSELNVNALELDDSALYLCASSKGQGRFVDYGYTFGSGTRLTVV.

This clone appeared a few times. CDR3 DNA sequence: TGTGCCAGCAGTGAAGGGGCCTTAGAGACCCAGTACTTC. Translated, it gives CASSEGALETQYF. The chain recombines TRBV6-1 with TRBJ2-5, with D hard to call. Germline lookup yields CDR1 MNHNS and CDR2 SASEGT. V gave up 1 base and J gave up 4 bases, with 7 bases separating them. The CDR3 loop spans 13 amino acids.

This sequence joins TRBV13 and TRBJ1-2, with a weak D call TRBD1 (6 bases). V was clipped by 5 bases and J by 5 bases, with 18 bases between them. The CDR3 is 15 amino acids. CDR1 is PRHDT, CDR2 FYEKMQ, per germline (reference sequence). The CDR3 loop reads CASSPLGGGFYGYTF. The CDR3 coding sequence is TGTGCCAGCAGCCCGCTGGGGGGGGGCTTTTATGGCTACACCTTC.

Points on this clone: This CDR3 fails to terminate in the conserved phenylalanine or tryptophan, so it likely reflects a read error. The chain combines TRBV7-8 with TRBJ1-2; 9 nucleotides match TRBD1. Trimming cost V 1 base and J 2 bases; bases outside gene matches: 8. Germline V CDR1 and CDR2: SGHVS, FQNEAQ. The CDR3 is 17 residues long. CDR3 region: CASSLVRTGAQNYGYTL. Written as DNA, the CDR3 is TGTGCCAGCAGCTTAGTACGGACAGGGGCCCAAAACTATGGCTACACCCTC.

This chain connects TRBV9 to TRBJ2-4, with D possibly matching TRBD2 (5 bases). The CDR3 totals 15 residues. The germline V gene encodes CDR1 SGDLS and CDR2 YYNGEE. Trimming took off 0 bases at V and 0 bases at J, with 7 bases between the two ends. The CDR3 loop is CASSVGRVAKNIQYF. The CDR3 DNA reads TGTGCCAGCAGCGTAGGGCGGGTAGCCAAAAACATTCAGTACTTC.

This clone was counted once. V gene TRBV29-1 combines with J gene TRBJ1-3, with D possibly TRBD1 on 6 matching bases. Germline-derived CDR1 and CDR2 are SQVTM and ANQGSEA. The V and J ends lost 4 bases and 0 bases respectively, with 13 bases between them. This CDR3 is 15 amino acids long. The CDR3 sequence: CSVGFGQSSGNTIYF. CDR3 nucleotides: TGCAGCGTTGGCTTTGGACAGAGCTCTGGAAACACCATATATTTT.